This is a list of T cell receptor beta chains from one sample in a study of cytomegalovirus exposure and HLA in healthy donors. Here immunoSEQ multiplex PCR was the method, and the copy in TCRdb shows in-frame clones only, minus some. Among tens of thousands of clones, 76% were seen once, and the ten largest hold around 5%. Source material: PBMCs. The receptor source for this set is a man younger than 40 in good health and CMV-seropositive. Both conserved end residues are part of each CDR3. The D gene is left open where the match is weak. Size values are once, few and many counts, or a class for expanded clones, and some rows have none.

J	V	size	D	CDR3	DNA
TRBJ1-2	TRBV19	.	.	CASSGQGDAIYGYTF	TGTGCCAGTAGTGGCCAGGGTGATGCGATCTATGGCTACACCTTC
TRBJ1-1	TRBV18	few	.	CASSVGEDTEAFF	TGTGCCAGCTCCGTCGGGGAGGACACTGAAGCTTTCTTT
TRBJ1-1	TRBV6-5	.	.	CASSSPGLNTEAFF	TGTGCCAGCAGTTCCCCGGGTCTGAACACTGAAGCTTTCTTT
TRBJ2-3	TRBV9	.	TRBD2	CASSPGSGSGTDTQYF	TGTGCCAGCAGCCCCGGGAGCGGGAGCGGAACAGATACGCAGTATTTT
TRBJ2-5	TRBV19	.	.	CASRGGNPQGTQYF	TGTGCCAGTAGGGGAGGGAACCCACAGGGGACCCAGTACTTC
TRBJ2-7	TRBV19	.	TRBD2	CASSLPSGSEQYF	TGTGCCAGTAGTTTGCCTAGCGGGAGCGAGCAGTACTTC
TRBJ1-1	TRBV28	few	.	CASSPTRSTPTEAFF	TGTGCCAGCAGCCCTACCAGGTCTACACCCACTGAAGCTTTCTTT
TRBJ2-7	TRBV25-1	few	.	CASESYEQYF	TGTGCCAGCGAGTCCTACGAGCAGTACTTC
TRBJ2-7	TRBV4-2	.	.	CASSQEVVGLYEQYF	TGTGCCAGCAGCCAAGAGGTCGTGGGGCTTTACGAGCAGTACTTC
TRBJ1-1	TRBV4-1	few	.	CASSLRHGNTEAFF	TGCGCCAGCAGCCTAAGACACGGGAACACTGAAGCTTTCTTT
TRBJ1-5	TRBV7-2	.	TRBD1	CASSTQGGAKQPQHF	TGTGCCAGCAGCACCCAAGGGGGCGCTAAACAGCCCCAGCATTTT
TRBJ1-2	TRBV20-1	.	.	CSVGGGTSYTF	TGCAGTGTCGGGGGGGGCACTAGCTACACCTTC
TRBJ1-4	TRBV10-3	few	TRBD1	CAISEAVGQGGRKLFF	TGTGCCATCAGCGAAGCCGTGGGACAGGGGGGAAGGAAACTGTTTTTT
TRBJ2-3	TRBV10-3	once	.	CAISDPPGVTDTQYF	TGTGCCATCAGTGACCCTCCGGGAGTGACAGATACGCAGTATTTT
TRBJ1-4	TRBV9	.	.	CASSGPHNEKLFF	TGTGCCAGCAGCGGGCCACATAATGAAAAACTGTTTTTT
TRBJ2-2	TRBV5-1	.	TRBD1	CASSLAGGRTGELFF	TGCGCCAGCAGCTTGGCAGGGGGCCGCACCGGGGAGCTGTTTTTT
TRBJ1-2	TRBV27	.	.	CASSLSSFGGTQSLTF	TGTGCCAGCAGTTTATCGAGTTTCGGGGGGACCCAGTCCCTCACCTTC
TRBJ1-1	TRBV6-5	.	.	CASSETTGTEAFF	TGTGCCAGCAGTGAAACGACAGGCACTGAAGCTTTCTTT
TRBJ2-3	TRBV4-3	.	.	CASSQDPPRRTDTQYF	TGCGCCAGCAGCCAAGATCCCCCTAGACGCACAGATACGCAGTATTTT
TRBJ1-6	TRBV9	.	.	CASSGGAGNNSPLHF	TGTGCCAGCAGCGGTGGGGCAGGTAATAATTCACCCCTCCACTTT
TRBJ2-1	TRBV9	.	TRBD2	CASSAGLAGYNEQFF	TGTGCCAGCAGCGCCGGACTAGCGGGCTACAATGAGCAGTTCTTC
TRBJ1-1	TRBV6-5	.	.	CASSTPRRVGTEAFF	TGTGCCAGCAGTACCCCCCGGAGGGTCGGCACTGAAGCTTTCTTT
TRBJ2-5	TRBV11-2	.	.	CASSLVRGRQETQYF	TGTGCCAGCAGCTTAGTCAGGGGACGGCAAGAGACCCAGTACTTC
TRBJ2-3	TRBV5-8	few	TRBD2	CASSFREGTQYF	TGTGCCAGCAGCTTTAGGGAGGGTACGCAGTATTTT
TRBJ2-5	TRBV9	.	.	CASSATSGETQYF	TGTGCCAGCAGCGCGACAAGTGGAGAGACCCAGTACTTC